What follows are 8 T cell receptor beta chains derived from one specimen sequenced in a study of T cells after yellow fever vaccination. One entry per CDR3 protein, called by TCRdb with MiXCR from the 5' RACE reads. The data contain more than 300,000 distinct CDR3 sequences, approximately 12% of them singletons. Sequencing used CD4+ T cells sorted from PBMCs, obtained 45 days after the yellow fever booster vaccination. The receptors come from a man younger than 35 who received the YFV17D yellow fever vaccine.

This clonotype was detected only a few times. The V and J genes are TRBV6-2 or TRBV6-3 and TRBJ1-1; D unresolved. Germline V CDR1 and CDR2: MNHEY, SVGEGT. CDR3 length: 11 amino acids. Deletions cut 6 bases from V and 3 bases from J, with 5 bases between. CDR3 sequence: CASREYTEAFF. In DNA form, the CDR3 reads TGTGCCAGCAGGGAATACACTGAAGCTTTCTTT.

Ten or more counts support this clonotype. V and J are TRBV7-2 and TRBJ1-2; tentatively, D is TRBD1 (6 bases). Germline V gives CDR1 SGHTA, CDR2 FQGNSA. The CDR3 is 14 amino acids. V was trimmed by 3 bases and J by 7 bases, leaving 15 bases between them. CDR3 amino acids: CASSFGGGSGGYTF. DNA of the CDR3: TGTGCCAGCAGCTTCGGCGGGGGCTCCGGTGGCTACACCTTC.

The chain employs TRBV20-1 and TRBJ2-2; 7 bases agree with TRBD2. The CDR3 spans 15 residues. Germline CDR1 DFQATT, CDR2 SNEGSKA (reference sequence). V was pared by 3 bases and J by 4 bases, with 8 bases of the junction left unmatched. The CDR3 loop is CSASRLARGTGELFF. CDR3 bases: TGCAGTGCTAGTCGACTAGCTCGAGGCACCGGGGAGCTGTTTTTT.

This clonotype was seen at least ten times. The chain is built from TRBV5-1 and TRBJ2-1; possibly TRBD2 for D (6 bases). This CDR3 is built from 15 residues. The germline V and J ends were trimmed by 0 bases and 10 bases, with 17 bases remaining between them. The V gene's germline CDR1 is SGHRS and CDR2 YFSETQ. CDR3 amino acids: CASSLGVSGGREQFF. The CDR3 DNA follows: TGCGCCAGCAGCTTGGGTGTCTCCGGGGGACGGGAGCAGTTCTTC. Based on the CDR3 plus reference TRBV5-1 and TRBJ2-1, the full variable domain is KAGVTQTPRYLIKTRGQQVTLSCSPISGHRSVSWYQQTPGQGLQFLFEYFSETQRNKGNFPGRFSGRQFSNSRSEMNVSTLELGDSALYLCASSLGVSGGREQFFGPGTRLTVL.

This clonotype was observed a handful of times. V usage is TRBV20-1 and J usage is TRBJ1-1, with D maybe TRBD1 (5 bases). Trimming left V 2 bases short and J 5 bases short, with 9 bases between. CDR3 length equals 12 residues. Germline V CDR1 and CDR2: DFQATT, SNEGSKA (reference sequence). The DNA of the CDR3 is TGCAGTGCTAGAAGACAGCCGACTGAAGCTTTCTTT. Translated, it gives CSARRQPTEAFF.

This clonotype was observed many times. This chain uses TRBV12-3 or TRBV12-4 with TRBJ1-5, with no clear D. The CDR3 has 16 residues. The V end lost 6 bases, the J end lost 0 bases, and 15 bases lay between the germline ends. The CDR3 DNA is TGTGCCAGCAGGGTTGAAGGACCTTATAGCAATCAGCCCCAGCATTTT. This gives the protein CASRVEGPYSNQPQHF.

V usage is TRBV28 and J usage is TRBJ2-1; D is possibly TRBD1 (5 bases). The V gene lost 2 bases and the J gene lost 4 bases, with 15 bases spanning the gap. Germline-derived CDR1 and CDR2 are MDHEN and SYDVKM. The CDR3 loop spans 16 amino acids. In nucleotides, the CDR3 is TGTGCCAGCAGTTTAGACGGACAAAGGGTTTACAATGAGCAGTTCTTC. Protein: CASSLDGQRVYNEQFF. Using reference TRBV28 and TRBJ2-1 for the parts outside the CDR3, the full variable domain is DVKVTQSSRYLVKRTGEKVFLECVQDMDHENMFWYRQDPGLGLRLIYFSYDVKMKEKGDIPEGYSVSREKKERFSLILESASTNQTSMYLCASSLDGQRVYNEQFFGPGTRLTVL.

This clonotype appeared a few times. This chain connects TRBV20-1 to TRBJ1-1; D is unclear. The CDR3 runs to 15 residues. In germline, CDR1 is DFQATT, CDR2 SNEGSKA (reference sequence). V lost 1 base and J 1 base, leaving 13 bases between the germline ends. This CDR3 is CSARGVGRPNTEAFF. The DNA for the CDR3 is TGCAGTGCTAGAGGTGTGGGGAGACCGAACACTGAAGCTTTCTTT.